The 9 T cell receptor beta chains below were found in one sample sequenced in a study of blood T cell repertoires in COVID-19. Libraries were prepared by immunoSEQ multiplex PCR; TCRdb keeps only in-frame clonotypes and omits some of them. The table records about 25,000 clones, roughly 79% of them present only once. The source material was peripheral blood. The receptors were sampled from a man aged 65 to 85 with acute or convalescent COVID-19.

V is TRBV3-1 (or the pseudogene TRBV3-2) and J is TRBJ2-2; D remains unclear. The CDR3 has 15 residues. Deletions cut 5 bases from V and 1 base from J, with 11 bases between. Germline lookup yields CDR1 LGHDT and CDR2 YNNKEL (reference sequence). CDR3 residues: CASSKRERNTGELFF. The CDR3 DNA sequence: TGTGCCAGCAGCAAAAGAGAGCGGAACACCGGGGAGCTGTTTTTT.

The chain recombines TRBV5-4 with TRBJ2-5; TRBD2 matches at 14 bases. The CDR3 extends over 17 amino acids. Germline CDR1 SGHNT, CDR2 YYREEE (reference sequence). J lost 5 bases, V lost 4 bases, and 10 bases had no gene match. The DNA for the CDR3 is TGTGCCAGCAGCCCCATGACTAGCGGGAGGGCCAAGGAGACCCAGTACTTC. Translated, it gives CASSPMTSGRAKETQYF.

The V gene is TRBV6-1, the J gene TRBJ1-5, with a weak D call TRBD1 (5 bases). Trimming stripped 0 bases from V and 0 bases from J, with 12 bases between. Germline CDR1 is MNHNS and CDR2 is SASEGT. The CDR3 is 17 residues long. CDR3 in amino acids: CASSEAGDSYSNQPQHF. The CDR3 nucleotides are TGTGCCAGCAGTGAAGCGGGCGACAGTTATAGCAATCAGCCCCAGCATTTT.

The CDR3 coding sequence is TGTGCCAGCCTCTTGGAGGGCGGGACTGAAGCTTTCTTT. Translating it yields CASLLEGGTEAFF. V and J are TRBV6-5 and TRBJ1-1; D gene unclear. V shed 8 bases and J shed 5 bases, with 15 bases lying between them. The CDR3 covers 13 residues. Germline values: CDR1 MNHEY, CDR2 SVGAGI.

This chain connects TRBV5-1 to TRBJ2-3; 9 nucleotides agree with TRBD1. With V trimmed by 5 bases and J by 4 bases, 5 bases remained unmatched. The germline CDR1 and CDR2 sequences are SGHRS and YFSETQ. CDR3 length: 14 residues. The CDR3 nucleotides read TGCGCCAGCAGACAGGGGGCGCCCCCAGATACGCAGTATTTT. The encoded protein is CASRQGAPPDTQYF.

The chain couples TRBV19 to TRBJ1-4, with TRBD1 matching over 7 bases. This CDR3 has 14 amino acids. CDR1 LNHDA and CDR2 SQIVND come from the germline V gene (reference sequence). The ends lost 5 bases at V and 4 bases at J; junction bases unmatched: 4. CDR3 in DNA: TGTGCCAGTAGTTCGGGACAGTATAATGAAAAACTGTTTTTT. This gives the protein CASSSGQYNEKLFF.

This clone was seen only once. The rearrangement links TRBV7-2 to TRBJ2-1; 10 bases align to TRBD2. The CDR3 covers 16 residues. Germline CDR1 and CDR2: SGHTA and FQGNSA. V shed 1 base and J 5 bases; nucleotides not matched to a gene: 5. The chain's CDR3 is CASSLVWLAGDNEQFF. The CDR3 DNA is TGTGCCAGCAGCTTAGTTTGGCTAGCGGGGGACAATGAGCAGTTCTTC.

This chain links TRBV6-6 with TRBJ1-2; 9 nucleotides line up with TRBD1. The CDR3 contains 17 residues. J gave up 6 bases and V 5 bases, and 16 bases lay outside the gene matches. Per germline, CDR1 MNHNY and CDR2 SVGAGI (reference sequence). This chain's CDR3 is CASSGSLTGGGVDGYTF. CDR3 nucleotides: TGTGCCAGCAGTGGATCCCTAACAGGGGGCGGGGTAGATGGCTACACCTTC.

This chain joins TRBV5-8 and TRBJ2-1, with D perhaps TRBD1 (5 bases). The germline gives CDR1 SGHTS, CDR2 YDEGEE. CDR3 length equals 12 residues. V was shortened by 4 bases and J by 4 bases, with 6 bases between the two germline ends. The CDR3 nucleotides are TGTGCCAGCAGCCGACAGTACAATGAGCAGTTCTTC. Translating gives CASSRQYNEQFF.